The present T cell receptor beta chain was sequenced within a study of blood T cell repertoires in COVID-19. Study-level background: Sites across the United States, Italy and Spain contributed samples from acute and convalescent COVID-19. T cells, B-cell-depleted T cells, or PBMCs supplied cDNA or gDNA.

This CDR3 is built from 15 residues. Germline V gene lookup returns CDR1 SEHNR and CDR2 FQNEAQ (reference sequence). V was cut by 5 bases and J by 1 base, with 14 bases left in between. Per the authors' pipeline: Reference gene primer amplification gave estimated nucleated cell counts. Measured with immunoSEQ multiplex PCR; TCRdb has only the in-frame clones, and not every one. V and J calls and clone size are those listed in that table; D and trimming were worked out from the DNA. The sample lists about 91,000 clones, around 82% occurring once. This receptor was obtained from a man aged 45-65 years with active or convalescent COVID-19. The rearrangement links TRBV7-9 to TRBJ1-2, with unresolved D. The sample was peripheral blood. The CDR3, as DNA: TGTGCCAGCAGCCCCCCCGCCGGGATTAACTATGGCTACACCTTC. It translates to CASSPPAGINYGYTF.